The 4 T cell receptor beta chains reported below all come from one sample, sequenced in a study of blood T cell repertoires in COVID-19. Only in-frame clones appear in the TCRdb table, and some are missing; sequencing was by immunoSEQ multiplex PCR. The data contain roughly 700,000 clones, just under 90% of them singletons. The sample taken for sequencing was peripheral blood. The source of these receptors is a woman aged 18-30 years with acute or convalescent COVID-19.

V usage is TRBV6-1 and J usage is TRBJ2-1, with 8 bases fitting TRBD2. In germline, CDR1 is MNHNS, CDR2 SASEGT. This CDR3 spans 15 amino acids. With V trimmed by 1 base and J by 5 bases, 4 bases remained unmatched. The CDR3 DNA reads as TGTGCCAGCAGTGAAGGTGTAGCGGGGAACAATGAGCAGTTCTTC. Amino acids: CASSEGVAGNNEQFF.

V and J are TRBV5-1 and TRBJ1-1; D is perhaps TRBD1 (5 bases). The CDR3 is made up of 13 amino acids. V gave up 4 bases and J gave up 1 base, with 8 bases separating them. CDR1 and CDR2 (germline): SGHRS, YFSETQ. The CDR3 here is CASSIDRNTEAFF. The CDR3 bases are TGCGCCAGCAGCATCGACAGGAACACTGAAGCTTTCTTT.

The chain links TRBV4-3 to TRBJ2-1, with 10 nucleotides matching TRBD2. The CDR3 sequence is 16 residues long. Per germline, CDR1 LGHNA and CDR2 YSLEER. V lost 0 bases to trimming and J lost 3 bases; unmatched junction nucleotides: 2. CDR3 in amino acids: CASSQDERGGYNEQFF. As DNA, the CDR3 is TGCGCCAGCAGCCAAGATGAGCGGGGGGGCTACAATGAGCAGTTCTTC.

In nucleotides, the CDR3 is TGTGCCAGCGAACTCCGGGACAACAATCAGCCCCAGCATTTT. Protein product: CASELRDNNQPQHF. V is TRBV2 and J is TRBJ1-5; weak D call: TRBD1 (6 bases). CDR3 size: 14 residues. Germline V CDR1 and CDR2: SNHLY, FYNNEI. V was trimmed by 8 bases and J by 3 bases, leaving 14 bases between them. Full variable domain (outside the CDR3, taken from reference TRBV2 and TRBJ1-5): EPEVTQTPSHQVTQMGQEVILRCVPISNHLYFYWYRQILGQKVEFLVSFYNNEISEKSEIFDDQFSVERPDGSNFTLKIRSTKLEDSAMYFCASELRDNNQPQHFGDGTRLSIL.